This T cell receptor beta chain was recorded in a study of molecular identifiers for immune sequencing clone quantification. This clonotype was seen ten or more times. The CDR3 consists of 13 residues. Germline V gives CDR1 MNHEY, CDR2 SMNVEV (reference sequence). V lost 5 bases, J lost 0 bases, and 2 bases lay in between. Libraries of bulk TCR were made by previously described methods (with listed TCR primers). One entry per CDR3 protein, called by TCRdb with MiXCR from the PCR reads. The profile covers tens of thousands of distinct CDR3 sequences, with roughly 24% appearing a single time and approximately 1.9% taken by the ten largest. RNA fractions of 10%, 30% or 50% and roughly 20,000 to 1,000,000 sorted cells were the source of naive CD8 libraries. In the sort, naive CD8 T cells were defined as CD8+CD4-CCR7+CD45RA+.

The receptor was derived from a human donor in good health. Some libraries in this study had Jurkat cell RNA spiked in. Sequenced input: naive CD8+ T cells from blood, with Jurkat cell RNA spiked in. Sample subset: FACS-sorted CD8+CD4-CCR7+CD45RA+ naive T cells. The chain has TRBV27 and TRBJ1-6, with D uncertain. For the CDR3, the DNA is TGTGCCAGCAGTGACTCCTATAATTCACCCCTCCACTTT. It encodes CASSDSYNSPLHF.